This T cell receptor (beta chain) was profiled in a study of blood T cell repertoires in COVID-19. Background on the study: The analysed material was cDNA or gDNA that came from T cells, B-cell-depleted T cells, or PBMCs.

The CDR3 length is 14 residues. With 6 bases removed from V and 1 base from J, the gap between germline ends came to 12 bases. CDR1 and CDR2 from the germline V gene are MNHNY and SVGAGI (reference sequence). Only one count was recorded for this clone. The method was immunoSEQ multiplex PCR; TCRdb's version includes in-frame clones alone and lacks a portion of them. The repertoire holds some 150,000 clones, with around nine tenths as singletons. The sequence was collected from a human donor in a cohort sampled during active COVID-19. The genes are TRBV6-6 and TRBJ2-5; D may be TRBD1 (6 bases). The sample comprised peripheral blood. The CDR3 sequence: CASSSRTVQETQYF. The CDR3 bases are TGTGCCAGCAGCTCACGGACAGTCCAAGAGACCCAGTACTTC.